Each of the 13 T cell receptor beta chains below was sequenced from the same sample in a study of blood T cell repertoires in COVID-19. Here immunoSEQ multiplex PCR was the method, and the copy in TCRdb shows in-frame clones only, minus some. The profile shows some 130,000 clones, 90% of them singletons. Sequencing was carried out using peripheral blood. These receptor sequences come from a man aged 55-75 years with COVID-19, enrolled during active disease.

CDR3 region: CASSQVPGHDTYEQYF. In DNA, the CDR3 is TGTGCCAGCAGCCAAGTTCCGGGACATGACACCTACGAGCAGTACTTC. The chain couples TRBV3-1 (or the pseudogene TRBV3-2) to TRBJ2-7; tentatively, D is TRBD1 (6 bases). The CDR3 consists of 16 residues. Germline CDR1 is LGHDT and CDR2 is YNNKEL (reference sequence). With 1 base removed from V and 2 bases from J, the gap between germline ends came to 15 bases.

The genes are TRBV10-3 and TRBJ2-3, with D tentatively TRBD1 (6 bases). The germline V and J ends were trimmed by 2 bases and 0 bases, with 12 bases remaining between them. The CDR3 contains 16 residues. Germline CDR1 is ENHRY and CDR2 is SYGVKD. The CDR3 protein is CAISETTGFSTDTQYF. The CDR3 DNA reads TGTGCCATCAGTGAGACCACAGGGTTTAGCACAGATACGCAGTATTTT.

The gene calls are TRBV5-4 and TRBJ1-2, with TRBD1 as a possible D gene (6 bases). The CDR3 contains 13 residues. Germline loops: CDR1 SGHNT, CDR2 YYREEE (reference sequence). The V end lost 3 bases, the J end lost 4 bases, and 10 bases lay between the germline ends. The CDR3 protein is CASSSDSLYGYTF. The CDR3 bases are TGTGCCAGCAGCTCGGACAGCCTCTATGGCTACACCTTC.

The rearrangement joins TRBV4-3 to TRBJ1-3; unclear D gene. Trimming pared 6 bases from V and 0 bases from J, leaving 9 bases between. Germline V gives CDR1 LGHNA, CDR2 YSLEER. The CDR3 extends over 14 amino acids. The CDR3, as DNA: TGCGCCAGCAGTAGTTCGAGCTCTGGAAACACCATATATTTT. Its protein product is CASSSSSSGNTIYF.

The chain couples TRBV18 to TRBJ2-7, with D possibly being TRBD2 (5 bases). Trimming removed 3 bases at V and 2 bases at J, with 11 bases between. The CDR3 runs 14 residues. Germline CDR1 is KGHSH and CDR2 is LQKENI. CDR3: CASSPPDGTYEQYF. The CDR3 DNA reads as TGTGCCAGCTCACCCCCGGACGGGACCTACGAGCAGTACTTC.

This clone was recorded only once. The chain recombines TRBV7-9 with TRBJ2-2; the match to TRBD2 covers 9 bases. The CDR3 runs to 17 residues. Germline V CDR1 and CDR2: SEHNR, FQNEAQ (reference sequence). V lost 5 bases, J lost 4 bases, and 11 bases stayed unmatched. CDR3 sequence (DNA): TGTGCCAGCAGCGGACGACTAGCGGAGCTCACCACCGGGGAGCTGTTTTTT. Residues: CASSGRLAELTTGELFF.

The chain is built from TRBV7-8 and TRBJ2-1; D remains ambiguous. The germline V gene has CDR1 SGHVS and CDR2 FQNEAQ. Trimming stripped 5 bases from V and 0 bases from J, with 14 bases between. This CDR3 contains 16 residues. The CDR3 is CASSVVGSSSYNEQFF. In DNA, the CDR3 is TGTGCCAGCAGCGTAGTAGGTAGCTCCTCCTACAATGAGCAGTTCTTC.

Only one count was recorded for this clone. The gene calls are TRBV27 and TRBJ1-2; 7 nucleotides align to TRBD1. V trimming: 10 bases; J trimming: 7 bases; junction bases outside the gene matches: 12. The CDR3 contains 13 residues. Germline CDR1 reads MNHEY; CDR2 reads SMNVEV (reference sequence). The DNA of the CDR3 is TGTGCCACCAAAGACAGGGCCTCCTCTGGCTACACCTTC. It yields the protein CATKDRASSGYTF.

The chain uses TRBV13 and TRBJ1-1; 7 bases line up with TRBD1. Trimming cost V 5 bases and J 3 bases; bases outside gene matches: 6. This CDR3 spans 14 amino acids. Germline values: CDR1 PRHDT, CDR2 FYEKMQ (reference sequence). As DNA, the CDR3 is TGTGCCAGCAGCGCGGCGACAGGGTACACTGAAGCTTTCTTT. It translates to CASSAATGYTEAFF. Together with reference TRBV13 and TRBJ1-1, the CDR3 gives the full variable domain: AAGVIQSPRHLIKEKRETATLKCYPIPRHDTVYWYQQGPGQDPQFLISFYEKMQSDKGSIPDRFSAQQFSDYHSELNMSSLELGDSALYFCASSAATGYTEAFFGQGTRLTVV.

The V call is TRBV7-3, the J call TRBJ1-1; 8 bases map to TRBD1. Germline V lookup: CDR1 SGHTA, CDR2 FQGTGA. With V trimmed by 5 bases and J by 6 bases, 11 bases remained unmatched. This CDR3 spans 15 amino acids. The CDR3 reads CASSPKAGGRAEAFF. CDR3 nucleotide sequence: TGTGCCAGCAGCCCTAAAGCAGGGGGCAGGGCTGAAGCTTTCTTT.

CDR3: CASSSPAGAGYEQYF. CDR3 nucleotide sequence: TGTGCCAGCAGTTCCCCGGCGGGCGCTGGCTACGAGCAGTACTTC. The J gene is TRBJ2-7, the V gene TRBV28, with D possibly matching TRBD2 (5 bases). Germline lookup yields CDR1 MDHEN and CDR2 SYDVKM. The CDR3 is 15 amino acids. V was pared by 4 bases and J by 3 bases, with 16 bases between.

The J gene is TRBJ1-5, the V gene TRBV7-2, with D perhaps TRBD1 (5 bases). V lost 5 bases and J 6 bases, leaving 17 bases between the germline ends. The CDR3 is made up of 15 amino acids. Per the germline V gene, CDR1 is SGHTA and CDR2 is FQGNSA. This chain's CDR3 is CASSPGQQDFQPQHF. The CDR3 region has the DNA TGTGCCAGCAGCCCGGGCCAACAGGATTTTCAGCCCCAGCATTTT. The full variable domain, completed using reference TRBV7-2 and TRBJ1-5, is GAGVSQSPSNKVTEKGKDVELRCDPISGHTALYWYRQSLGQGLEFLIYFQGNSAPDKSGLPSDRFSAERTGGSVSTLTIQRTQQEDSAVYLCASSPGQQDFQPQHFGDGTRLSIL.

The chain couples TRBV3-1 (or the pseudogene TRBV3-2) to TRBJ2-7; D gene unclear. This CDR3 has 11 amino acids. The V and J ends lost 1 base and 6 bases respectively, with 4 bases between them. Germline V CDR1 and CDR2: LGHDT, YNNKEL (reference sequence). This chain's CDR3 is CASSQGGEQYF. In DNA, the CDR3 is TGTGCCAGCAGCCAAGGAGGCGAGCAGTACTTC.